This is a list of T cell receptor beta chains from one sample in a study of T-cell memory formation after mild COVID-19. From the 5' RACE reads, TCRdb called clonotypes with MiXCR, one entry per CDR3 protein. The sample gives roughly 50,000 distinct CDR3 sequences, more than 9% of which show up once; around 1.2% is in the top ten. Material: PBMCs or a T cell subset sorted from them (not recorded which). These receptors were obtained from a young man who had mild COVID-19 (a few samples of this study predate the infection). Cell type and time point are not known. CDR3s include the opening cysteine and the closing phenylalanine or tryptophan. Fields, in order: CDR3 protein, CDR3 DNA, clone size, V gene, J gene, D gene. A D gene is named only where the DNA matches it firmly. Clone size is shown for a subset of rows, as once, few, many or a class of expanded clone.

cdr3_aa: CATRQGELAKNIQYF; cdr3_nt: TGTGCCACCAGACAGGGGGAGCTAGCCAAAAACATTCAGTACTTC; clone_size: -; v_call: TRBV24-1; j_call: TRBJ2-4; d_call: TRBD1
cdr3_aa: CASSYGPDTQYF; cdr3_nt: TGTGCCAGCAGTTATGGGCCCGATACGCAGTATTTT; clone_size: few; v_call: TRBV6-2/TRBV6-3; j_call: TRBJ2-3; d_call: -
cdr3_aa: CSATTGGNTEAFF; cdr3_nt: TGCAGCGCCACGACAGGAGGGAACACTGAAGCTTTCTTT; clone_size: few; v_call: TRBV29-1; j_call: TRBJ1-1; d_call: -
cdr3_aa: CASSPWAGVNQPQHF; cdr3_nt: TGTGCCAGCAGCCCCTGGGCGGGGGTTAATCAGCCCCAGCATTTT; clone_size: -; v_call: TRBV7-2; j_call: TRBJ1-5; d_call: -
cdr3_aa: CASSQDLGTGTSQETQYF; cdr3_nt: TGCGCCAGCAGCCAAGATTTGGGGACGGGGACATCCCAAGAGACCCAGTACTTC; clone_size: -; v_call: TRBV4-3; j_call: TRBJ2-5; d_call: -
cdr3_aa: CASSYSSGSKNYGYTF; cdr3_nt: TGTGCCAGCAGTTACTCGTCAGGCTCGAAAAACTATGGCTACACCTTC; clone_size: few; v_call: TRBV6-5; j_call: TRBJ1-2; d_call: -
cdr3_aa: CASNRGELAGGTADTQYF; cdr3_nt: TGTGCCAGCAACCGAGGGGAACTAGCGGGGGGCACAGCAGATACGCAGTATTTT; clone_size: -; v_call: TRBV9; j_call: TRBJ2-3; d_call: TRBD2
cdr3_aa: CASMQGGGEQFF; cdr3_nt: TGTGCCAGCATGCAGGGTGGCGGTGAGCAGTTCTTC; clone_size: -; v_call: TRBV6-2/TRBV6-3; j_call: TRBJ2-1; d_call: -
cdr3_aa: CAIRSGTRTSEQYF; cdr3_nt: TGTGCCATCAGATCCGGGACTAGGACATCCGAGCAGTACTTC; clone_size: few; v_call: TRBV10-3; j_call: TRBJ2-7; d_call: TRBD2
cdr3_aa: CASSQTTDSGNTIYF; cdr3_nt: TGCGCCAGCTCACAAACGACCGATTCTGGAAACACCATATATTTT; clone_size: few; v_call: TRBV5-1; j_call: TRBJ1-3; d_call: -
cdr3_aa: CSADRGANGYTF; cdr3_nt: TGCAGTGCCGATAGGGGCGCGAATGGCTACACCTTC; clone_size: many; v_call: TRBV20-1; j_call: TRBJ1-2; d_call: -
cdr3_aa: CASRTSGGVEETQYF; cdr3_nt: TGCGCCAGCAGGACTAGCGGGGGTGTAGAAGAGACCCAGTACTTC; clone_size: few; v_call: TRBV5-1; j_call: TRBJ2-5; d_call: TRBD2
cdr3_aa: CASSQEWGRGDTQYF; cdr3_nt: TGTGCCAGCAGCCAAGAGTGGGGGCGCGGGGATACGCAGTATTTT; clone_size: -; v_call: TRBV3-1; j_call: TRBJ2-3; d_call: -
cdr3_aa: CASSHGQGATEAFF; cdr3_nt: TGCGCCAGCAGCCATGGACAGGGAGCTACTGAAGCTTTCTTT; clone_size: few; v_call: TRBV4-1; j_call: TRBJ1-1; d_call: TRBD1
cdr3_aa: CSARDRRAQMNTEAFF; cdr3_nt: TGCAGTGCTAGAGATCGAAGGGCCCAGATGAACACTGAAGCTTTCTTT; clone_size: few; v_call: TRBV20-1; j_call: TRBJ1-1; d_call: -
cdr3_aa: CASSRGQADTQYF; cdr3_nt: TGTGCCAGCAGCCGAGGACAGGCAGATACGCAGTATTTT; clone_size: -; v_call: TRBV5-6; j_call: TRBJ2-3; d_call: TRBD1
cdr3_aa: CASSLARQGHQPQHF; cdr3_nt: TGTGCCAGCAGTTTAGCCCGGCAGGGGCATCAGCCCCAGCATTTT; clone_size: few; v_call: TRBV12-3/TRBV12-4; j_call: TRBJ1-5; d_call: -
cdr3_aa: CAISESSSGGDEQFF; cdr3_nt: TGTGCCATCAGTGAGTCGTCTAGCGGGGGGGATGAGCAGTTCTTC; clone_size: -; v_call: TRBV10-3; j_call: TRBJ2-1; d_call: TRBD2
cdr3_aa: CSARDSRGAYEKLFF; cdr3_nt: TGCAGTGCTAGAGATTCCAGGGGCGCGTATGAAAAACTGTTTTTT; clone_size: few; v_call: TRBV20-1; j_call: TRBJ1-4; d_call: -
cdr3_aa: CASTGQRTGELFF; cdr3_nt: TGCGCCAGCACGGGACAGCGCACCGGGGAGCTGTTTTTT; clone_size: few; v_call: TRBV5-1; j_call: TRBJ2-2; d_call: TRBD1
cdr3_aa: CASSLQRGEQFF; cdr3_nt: TGTGCCAGCAGTCTACAAAGGGGAGAGCAGTTCTTC; clone_size: -; v_call: TRBV12-3/TRBV12-4; j_call: TRBJ2-1; d_call: -
cdr3_aa: CASSPSVDEQYF; cdr3_nt: TGTGCCAGCTCACCCTCCGTGGACGAGCAGTACTTC; clone_size: -; v_call: TRBV18; j_call: TRBJ2-7; d_call: -
cdr3_aa: CASSKVHGVPGTYEQYF; cdr3_nt: TGTGCCAGCAGCAAGGTTCACGGGGTTCCCGGTACCTACGAGCAGTACTTC; clone_size: few; v_call: TRBV12-3/TRBV12-4; j_call: TRBJ2-7; d_call: -
cdr3_aa: CSARDTSGGRETQYF; cdr3_nt: TGCAGTGCTAGAGATACTAGCGGGGGGAGGGAGACCCAGTACTTC; clone_size: -; v_call: TRBV20-1; j_call: TRBJ2-5; d_call: TRBD2
cdr3_aa: CASSELGQGVYEQFF; cdr3_nt: TGTGCCAGCAGCGAACTCGGACAGGGAGTATATGAGCAGTTCTTC; clone_size: -; v_call: TRBV7-2; j_call: TRBJ2-1; d_call: TRBD1
cdr3_aa: CASSLEAGAYNEQFF; cdr3_nt: TGCGCCAGCAGCTTGGAGGCCGGGGCCTACAATGAGCAGTTCTTC; clone_size: -; v_call: TRBV5-1; j_call: TRBJ2-1; d_call: -
cdr3_aa: CANLRQTSSYGYTF; cdr3_nt: TGTGCCAACCTACGACAGACCTCTTCCTATGGCTACACCTTC; clone_size: -; v_call: TRBV6-2/TRBV6-3; j_call: TRBJ1-2; d_call: -
cdr3_aa: CASSPLQGDQPQHF; cdr3_nt: TGTGCCAGCAGCCCCCTTCAGGGGGATCAGCCCCAGCATTTT; clone_size: -; v_call: TRBV12-3/TRBV12-4; j_call: TRBJ1-5; d_call: TRBD1
cdr3_aa: CASSHARLDGRSYNEQFF; cdr3_nt: TGCGCCAGCAGCCATGCTAGATTAGACGGACGCTCCTACAATGAGCAGTTCTTC; clone_size: -; v_call: TRBV4-1; j_call: TRBJ2-1; d_call: -
cdr3_aa: CASSLIAGGLNTQYF; cdr3_nt: TGCGCCAGCAGCTTGATAGCGGGGGGGCTTAATACGCAGTATTTT; clone_size: few; v_call: TRBV5-1; j_call: TRBJ2-3; d_call: TRBD2
cdr3_aa: CASSPGGSNTGELFF; cdr3_nt: TGTGCCAGCAGCCCGGGGGGGTCGAACACCGGGGAGCTGTTTTTT; clone_size: few; v_call: TRBV28; j_call: TRBJ2-2; d_call: TRBD2
cdr3_aa: CASNRDGDYGYTF; cdr3_nt: TGTGCCAGCAACCGGGACGGAGACTATGGCTACACCTTC; clone_size: -; v_call: TRBV2; j_call: TRBJ1-2; d_call: -
cdr3_aa: CASSTRAGGSFYEQYF; cdr3_nt: TGCGCCAGCAGCACAAGGGCAGGGGGCTCGTTCTACGAGCAGTACTTC; clone_size: -; v_call: TRBV5-1; j_call: TRBJ2-7; d_call: TRBD1
cdr3_aa: CASSANPGQKNTEAFF; cdr3_nt: TGCGCCAGCAGCGCTAATCCGGGACAGAAGAACACTGAAGCTTTCTTT; clone_size: -; v_call: TRBV5-1; j_call: TRBJ1-1; d_call: TRBD1
cdr3_aa: CSASDSSTDTQYF; cdr3_nt: TGCAGTGCTAGCGACAGTAGCACAGATACGCAGTATTTT; clone_size: -; v_call: TRBV20-1; j_call: TRBJ2-3; d_call: -
cdr3_aa: CASSAPAGVGEQYF; cdr3_nt: TGTGCCAGCAGCGCCCCAGCGGGGGTCGGCGAGCAGTACTTC; clone_size: medium-sized; v_call: TRBV7-9; j_call: TRBJ2-7; d_call: TRBD2
cdr3_aa: CASNRQADTQYF; cdr3_nt: TGTGCCAGCAACCGGCAGGCAGATACGCAGTATTTT; clone_size: many; v_call: TRBV7-9; j_call: TRBJ2-3; d_call: -
cdr3_aa: CASSERTGELFF; cdr3_nt: TGCGCCAGCAGTGAACGAACAGGGGAGCTGTTTTTT; clone_size: -; v_call: TRBV10-2; j_call: TRBJ2-2; d_call: -
cdr3_aa: CSAFGGGLAYEQYF; cdr3_nt: TGCAGTGCCTTTGGGGGGGGGTTAGCCTACGAGCAGTACTTC; clone_size: few; v_call: TRBV20-1; j_call: TRBJ2-7; d_call: TRBD2
cdr3_aa: CASSLGTGDGYTF; cdr3_nt: TGTGCCAGCAGCCTAGGGACAGGGGATGGCTACACCTTC; clone_size: -; v_call: TRBV5-5; j_call: TRBJ1-2; d_call: TRBD1
cdr3_aa: CASSLGTYGYTF; cdr3_nt: TGTGCCAGCAGCTTAGGGACCTATGGCTACACCTTC; clone_size: many; v_call: TRBV7-2; j_call: TRBJ1-2; d_call: -
cdr3_aa: CASSSAGQGGRFF; cdr3_nt: TGTGCCAGCAGTTCCGCGGGGCAGGGAGGCCGGTTCTTT; clone_size: -; v_call: TRBV6-2/TRBV6-3; j_call: TRBJ1-1; d_call: -
cdr3_aa: CASRGSGGQPQHF; cdr3_nt: TGTGCCAGCAGAGGCTCAGGGGGACAGCCCCAGCATTTT; clone_size: -; v_call: TRBV12-3/TRBV12-4; j_call: TRBJ1-5; d_call: TRBD1
cdr3_aa: CASKHQNTGELFF; cdr3_nt: TGTGCCAGCAAACACCAGAACACCGGGGAGCTGTTTTTT; clone_size: many; v_call: TRBV6-5; j_call: TRBJ2-2; d_call: -
cdr3_aa: CASSLEGAQETQYF; cdr3_nt: TGTGCCAGCAGTTTAGAGGGGGCACAAGAGACCCAGTACTTC; clone_size: few; v_call: TRBV12-3/TRBV12-4; j_call: TRBJ2-5; d_call: TRBD1
cdr3_aa: CASSQKERSETQYF; cdr3_nt: TGCGCCAGCAGTCAAAAGGAAAGGTCGGAGACCCAGTACTTC; clone_size: many; v_call: TRBV23-1; j_call: TRBJ2-5; d_call: -
cdr3_aa: CASSLDGTSSYNEQFF; cdr3_nt: TGCGCCAGCAGCTTGGACGGGACGAGCTCCTACAATGAGCAGTTCTTC; clone_size: many; v_call: TRBV5-1; j_call: TRBJ2-1; d_call: -
cdr3_aa: CASSISSYNEQFF; cdr3_nt: TGTGCCAGTAGTATCAGCTCCTACAATGAGCAGTTCTTC; clone_size: -; v_call: TRBV19; j_call: TRBJ2-1; d_call: -
cdr3_aa: CASSRSRGSFYTGELFF; cdr3_nt: TGTGCCAGCAGCCGCTCGCGAGGGTCCTTCTACACCGGGGAGCTGTTTTTT; clone_size: -; v_call: TRBV3-1; j_call: TRBJ2-2; d_call: -
cdr3_aa: CASSEDPYQETQYF; cdr3_nt: TGTGCCAGCAGTGAAGACCCGTACCAAGAGACCCAGTACTTC; clone_size: few; v_call: TRBV6-1; j_call: TRBJ2-5; d_call: -
cdr3_aa: CASSLKRRGQETQYF; cdr3_nt: TGTGCCAGCAGTTTGAAGCGGCGCGGACAAGAGACCCAGTACTTC; clone_size: -; v_call: TRBV12-3/TRBV12-4; j_call: TRBJ2-5; d_call: -